Given below is one T cell receptor beta chain in context. Its specificity is not known. TCRdb called the reads again in MiXCR, with one record for every CDR3 protein. The table lists roughly 350,000 distinct CDR3 sequences, about 35% of them singletons. This sample is drawn from a study of T cell repertoires in cytomegalovirus infection. The sample was cultured PBMCs, taken from culture after CMV antigen stimulation. The clonotype was recovered from a human donor in good health (CMV status not recorded). Some clones in this sample may be carry-over from other donors' samples.

The DNA for the CDR3 is TGTGCAACCTCCCCGGGGGGCACTGAAGCTTTCTTT. Protein product: CATSPGGTEAFF. The rearrangement uses TRBV7-6 and TRBJ1-1; the D gene is possibly TRBD1 (5 bases). This CDR3 has 12 residues. Looked up from germline, CDR1 is SGHVS and CDR2 is FNYEAQ. Full variable domain (remainder filled in from reference TRBV7-6 and TRBJ1-1): GAGVSQSPRYKVTKRGQDVALRCDPISGHVSLYWYRQALGQGPEFLTYFNYEAQQDKSGLPNDRFSAERPEGSISTLTIQRTEQRDSAMYRCATSPGGTEAFFGQGTRLTVV.